This T cell receptor (beta chain) was recorded in a study of cytomegalovirus exposure and HLA in healthy donors. Remarks on this clone: Its cognate antigen is unknown.

Findings and caveats of the study: Overall, approximately 150 TCR beta chains were annotated as cytomegalovirus-associated. Roughly even sequencing depth across donors was the assumption behind the presence/absence analyses.

The V and J ends lost 5 bases and 3 bases, in that order; junction bases with no gene match: 4. This CDR3 comprises 14 residues. A multiplex PCR was run with 60 Vbeta primers and 13 Jbeta primers. The protocol was immunoSEQ multiplex PCR, while the TCRdb copy is restricted to in-frame clones and leaves out a portion. The sample shows 150,000 to 200,000 clones, roughly 75% of them seen only once. The chain uses TRBV6-7 and TRBJ1-1, with 9 bases fitting TRBD1. TRBV6-7 is noted as an ORF with a role that remains uncertain. The receptor was isolated from a man aged 35 to 55 in good health and CMV-seronegative. The sample taken for sequencing was PBMCs. CDR3 bases: TGTGCCAGCAGTAAGACAGGGGGTGACACTGAAGCTTTCTTT. Translated: CASSKTGGDTEAFF.